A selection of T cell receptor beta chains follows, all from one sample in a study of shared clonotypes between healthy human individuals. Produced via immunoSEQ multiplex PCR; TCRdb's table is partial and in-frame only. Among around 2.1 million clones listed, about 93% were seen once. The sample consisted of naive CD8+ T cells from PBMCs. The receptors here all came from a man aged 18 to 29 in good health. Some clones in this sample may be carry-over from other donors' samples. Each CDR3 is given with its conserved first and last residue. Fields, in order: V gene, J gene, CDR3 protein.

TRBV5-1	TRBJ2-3	CASSTSGLAGSSTTDTQYF
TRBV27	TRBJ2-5	CASSLSAGTNQETQYF
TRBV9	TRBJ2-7	CASSPRSNYEQYF
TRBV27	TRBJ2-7	CASGRMSGTIEQYF
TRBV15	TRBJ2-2	CATSDGQANTGELFF
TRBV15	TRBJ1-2	CATSRIRDSYTF
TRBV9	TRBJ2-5	CASSVAGLALNGGETQYF
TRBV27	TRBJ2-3	CASSLLLGQGADTQYF
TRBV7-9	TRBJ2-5	CASSFPRGYQETQYF
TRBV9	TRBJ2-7	CASSVEGWIGDEQYF
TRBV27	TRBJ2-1	CASSPSEGPYNEQFF
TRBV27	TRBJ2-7	CASSFDGGSYEQYF
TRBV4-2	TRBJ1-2	CASSSGQIQTSYGYTF
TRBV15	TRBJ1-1	CATSRVPRKNTEAFF
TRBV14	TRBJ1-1	CASSGRFGESANTEAFF
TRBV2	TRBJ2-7	CASSEGRAYEQYF
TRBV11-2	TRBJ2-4	CASRGQGPVQYF
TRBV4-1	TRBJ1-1	CASSQDQRHTEAFF
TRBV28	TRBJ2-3	CASSSPRTSISADTQYF
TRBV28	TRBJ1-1	CASSFGEGATEAFF
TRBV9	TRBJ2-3	CASSPKGRSGPTDTQYF
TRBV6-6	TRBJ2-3	CASRSTDHSTDTQYF
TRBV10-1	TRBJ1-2	CASSDTANYGYTF
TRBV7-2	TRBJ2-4	CASSSLADLAKNIQYF
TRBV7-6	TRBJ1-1	CASRAGVNTEAFF
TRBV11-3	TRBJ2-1	CASSLSAGTGTYNEQFF
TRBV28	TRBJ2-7	CASGYGTGGFNIHEQYF
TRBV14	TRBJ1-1	CASSQDAGGRTEAFF